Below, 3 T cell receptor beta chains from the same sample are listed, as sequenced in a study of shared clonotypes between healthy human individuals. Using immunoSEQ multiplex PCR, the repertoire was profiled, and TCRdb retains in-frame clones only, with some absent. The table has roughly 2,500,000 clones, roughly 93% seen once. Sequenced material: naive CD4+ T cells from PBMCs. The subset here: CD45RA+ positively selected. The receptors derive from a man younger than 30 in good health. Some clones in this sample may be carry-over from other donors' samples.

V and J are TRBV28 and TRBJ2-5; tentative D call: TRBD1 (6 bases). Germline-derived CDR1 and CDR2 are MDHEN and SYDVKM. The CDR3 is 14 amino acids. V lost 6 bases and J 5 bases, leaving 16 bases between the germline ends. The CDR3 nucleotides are TGTGCCAGCAGCTTGAACAGGGATGAGGAGACCCAGTACTTC. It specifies CASSLNRDEETQYF.

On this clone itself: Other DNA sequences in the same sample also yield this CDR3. The CDR3 spells CASSLSGTTGELFF. CDR3 in DNA: TGTGCCAGCAGCTTAAGTGGTACCACCGGGGAGCTGTTTTTT. This chain joins TRBV7-3 and TRBJ2-2; D gene uncertain. The V gene lost 1 base and the J gene lost 4 bases, with 7 bases spanning the gap. The CDR3 sequence is 14 residues long. The germline V gene encodes CDR1 SGHTA and CDR2 FQGTGA.

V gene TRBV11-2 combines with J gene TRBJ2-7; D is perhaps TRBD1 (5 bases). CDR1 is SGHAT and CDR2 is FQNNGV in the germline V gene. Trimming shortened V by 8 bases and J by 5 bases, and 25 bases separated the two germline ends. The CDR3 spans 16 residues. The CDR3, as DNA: TGTGCCAGCGGGTTTTTGGGGCGAGCCCCGGGCCACGAGCAGTACTTC. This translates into CASGFLGRAPGHEQYF.